This entry lists 22 T cell receptor beta chains sequenced from one sample in a study of cytomegalovirus exposure and HLA in healthy donors. The PCR used 60 Vbeta and 13 Jbeta primers. Clones were sequenced by immunoSEQ multiplex PCR, and TCRdb holds only the in-frame ones, with some missing. The profile shows 200,000 to 250,000 clones, roughly 84% of them singletons. The sample was PBMCs. The receptor source for this set is a boy younger than 10 in good health and CMV-seronegative.

The CDR3 loop reads CSVKGRQGASAFF. Here the CDR3 DNA reads TGCAGCGTCAAAGGACGACAGGGGGCGTCGGCTTTCTTT. This chain joins TRBV29-1 and TRBJ1-1, with 10 bases matching TRBD1. V was pared by 6 bases and J by 11 bases, with 12 bases of the junction left unmatched. The CDR3 contains 13 residues. Germline V gives CDR1 SQVTM, CDR2 ANQGSEA.

The chain has TRBV10-3 and TRBJ2-1; D call uncertain. Trimming took 6 bases from V and 7 from J, leaving 10 bases between them. CDR1 and CDR2 (germline): ENHRY, SYGVKD. This CDR3 region has 12 residues. The CDR3 loop reads CAIRIGKNEQFF. The CDR3 region has the DNA TGTGCCATCAGAATCGGTAAAAATGAGCAGTTCTTC.

The CDR3 sequence is CASSLPRGQGAPGANVLTF. CDR3 nucleotide sequence: TGTGCCAGCAGCCTCCCAAGGGGACAGGGGGCGCCTGGGGCCAACGTCCTGACTTTC. V and J are TRBV5-4 and TRBJ2-6; TRBD1 matches at 12 bases. The length of the CDR3 is 19 residues. CDR1 SGHNT and CDR2 YYREEE come from the germline V gene (reference sequence). V lost 4 bases to trimming and J lost 2 bases; unmatched junction nucleotides: 10. The full variable domain, rest sourced from reference TRBV5-4 and TRBJ2-6, is ETGVTQSPTHLIKTRGQQVTLRCSSQSGHNTVSWYQQALGQGPQFIFQYYREEENGRGNFPPRFSGLQFPNYSSELNVNALELDDSALYLCASSLPRGQGAPGANVLTFGAGSRLTVL.

The rearrangement links TRBV5-1 to TRBJ2-3; D might be TRBD1 (5 bases). The germline CDR1 and CDR2 sequences are SGHRS and YFSETQ. Trimming removed 0 bases at V and 6 bases at J, with 14 bases between. CDR3 size: 15 residues. This CDR3 is CASSLERGAVDTQYF. The CDR3 DNA is TGCGCCAGCAGCTTGGAAAGGGGCGCAGTGGATACGCAGTATTTT.

The table lists this clone with a count of one. V gene TRBV11-2 combines with J gene TRBJ2-5; D not certain. V was shortened by 0 bases and J by 5 bases, with 4 bases between the two germline ends. This CDR3 has 12 residues. Germline CDR1 SGHAT, CDR2 FQNNGV. The CDR3 DNA is TGTGCCAGCAGCTTAGATATGGAGACCCAGTACTTC. Amino acids: CASSLDMETQYF. Based on the CDR3 plus reference TRBV11-2 and TRBJ2-5, the full variable domain is EAGVAQSPRYKIIEKRQSVAFWCNPISGHATLYWYQQILGQGPKLLIQFQNNGVVDDSQLPKDRFSAERLKGVDSTLKIQPAKLEDSAVYLCASSLDMETQYFGPGTRLLVL.

V and J are TRBV13 and TRBJ2-7; 7 bases match TRBD1. This CDR3 comprises 16 residues. The trim removed 4 bases at V and 2 bases at J, leaving 11 bases unmatched. Germline V gene data show CDR1 as PRHDT and CDR2 as FYEKMQ (reference sequence). CDR3 loop: CASSSRQGADPYEQYF. The CDR3 nucleotides read TGTGCCAGCAGCTCCCGACAGGGCGCAGACCCCTACGAGCAGTACTTC.

The chain carries TRBV6-1 and TRBJ2-3; D remains unclear. Germline values: CDR1 MNHNS, CDR2 SASEGT. Trimming took 1 base from V and 2 from J, leaving 7 bases between them. This CDR3 contains 14 residues. CDR3 sequence: CASSEDSYTDTQYF. The CDR3 DNA sequence: TGTGCCAGCAGTGAAGACAGCTACACAGATACGCAGTATTTT.

The chain links TRBV10-2 to TRBJ1-1; D is unclear. V lost 8 bases and J 8 bases, leaving 12 bases between the germline ends. Germline CDR1 and CDR2: WSHSY and SAAADI. CDR3 size: 11 residues. This CDR3 reads CASGSGREAFF. As DNA, the CDR3 is TGCGCCAGCGGAAGTGGCAGGGAAGCTTTCTTT.

This clone was counted between two and nine times. The chain recombines TRBV30 with TRBJ1-1; D perhaps matches TRBD1 (5 bases). This CDR3 comprises 12 residues. Trimming removed 5 bases from V and 5 bases from J, with 12 bases in between. The germline V gene encodes CDR1 GTSNPN and CDR2 SVGIG (reference sequence). CDR3 residues: CAWLIQGTEAFF. CDR3 nucleotide sequence: TGTGCCTGGTTAATCCAGGGTACTGAAGCTTTCTTT.

This chain joins TRBV27 and TRBJ2-1; 10 nucleotides align to TRBD2. V dropped 6 bases and J dropped 5; count of bases not matched to a gene: 4. CDR1 is MNHEY and CDR2 is SMNVEV in the germline V gene (reference sequence). The CDR3 sequence is 14 residues long. The CDR3 region is CASSPGTSDNEQFF. CDR3 bases: TGTGCCAGCAGCCCAGGGACTAGCGACAATGAGCAGTTCTTC.

This chain connects TRBV27 to TRBJ2-7; D is uncertain. The CDR3 spans 13 residues. Deletions cut 5 bases from V and 5 bases from J, with 13 bases between. The germline CDR1 and CDR2 sequences are MNHEY and SMNVEV (reference sequence). CDR3 amino acids: CASSIDISHEQYF. Written as DNA, the CDR3 is TGTGCCAGCAGTATCGACATTTCCCACGAGCAGTACTTC.

This chain links TRBV9 with TRBJ2-1, with 11 bases identical to TRBD1. Germline V lookup: CDR1 SGDLS, CDR2 YYNGEE. Trimming took 0 bases from V and 3 from J; bases not matched to a gene: 2. The CDR3 is 16 residues long. DNA of the CDR3: TGTGCCAGCAGCGTAGAGGGGACAGGGGGCTACAATGAGCAGTTCTTC. It is translated as CASSVEGTGGYNEQFF.

The rearrangement joins TRBV6-1 to TRBJ2-1; no clear D. CDR1 is MNHNS and CDR2 is SASEGT in the germline V gene. Deletions cut 9 bases from V and 7 bases from J, with 7 bases between. This CDR3 has 10 residues. CDR3 amino acids: CASLLNEQFF. CDR3 DNA: TGTGCCAGTCTTTTAAATGAGCAGTTCTTC.

The chain recombines TRBV29-1 with TRBJ2-7, with TRBD1 matching over 9 bases. Germline V lookup: CDR1 SQVTM, CDR2 ANQGSEA. This CDR3 contains 13 residues. J lost 5 bases, V lost 2 bases, and 4 bases had no gene match. The CDR3 DNA follows: TGCAGCGTTGAACCGACAGGGGGAAACGAGCAGTACTTC. Translation: CSVEPTGGNEQYF.

In this sample, this clone turned up a few times. This chain joins TRBV7-6 and TRBJ2-7, with D perhaps matching TRBD1 (6 bases). CDR3 length: 14 amino acids. Trimming removed 5 bases at V and 0 bases at J, with 11 bases between. Germline assignment: CDR1 SGHVS and CDR2 FNYEAQ. The CDR3 spells CASSVDRNSYEQYF. The CDR3 DNA is TGTGCCAGCAGCGTCGACAGGAACTCCTACGAGCAGTACTTC.

This chain joins TRBV25-1 and TRBJ2-7; 11 nucleotides agree with TRBD2. Trimming at V came to 3 bases and at J to 2 bases, leaving 3 bases not matched to a gene. The CDR3 consists of 15 residues. Germline V gene lookup returns CDR1 MGHDK and CDR2 SYGVNS. The CDR3 DNA sequence: TGTGCCAGCAGTGAGGGACTAGCGGAAACCTACGAGCAGTACTTC. Residues: CASSEGLAETYEQYF.

This chain uses TRBV6-5 with TRBJ2-7; tentatively, D is TRBD2 (6 bases). Germline V gives CDR1 MNHEY, CDR2 SVGAGI. V lost 0 bases and J 2 bases, leaving 11 bases between the germline ends. The CDR3 runs to 15 residues. The CDR3 here is CASSYSWLAPYEQYF. The CDR3 DNA reads as TGTGCCAGCAGTTACTCGTGGCTAGCGCCCTACGAGCAGTACTTC.

This clone has just one count. The rearrangement joins TRBV10-3 to TRBJ2-2, with TRBD1 identical over 8 bases. The CDR3 runs to 14 residues. Per the germline V gene, CDR1 is ENHRY and CDR2 is SYGVKD. The ends lost 7 bases at V and 8 bases at J; junction bases unmatched: 9. This chain's CDR3 is CAINEDRAGGELFF. The CDR3 DNA is TGTGCCATCAACGAGGACAGGGCTGGTGGGGAGCTGTTTTTT.

J is TRBJ1-2 and V is TRBV19; no reliable D call. Germline V CDR1 and CDR2: LNHDA, SQIVND (reference sequence). There are 17 residues in the CDR3. V lost 3 bases to trimming and J lost 2 bases, with 19 bases between them. DNA of the CDR3: TGTGCCAGTAGTATGATTAGGAGCTTCACCTCAAACTATGGCTACACCTTC. Amino acids: CASSMIRSFTSNYGYTF.

This clone was seen only once. Here the CDR3 DNA reads TGCGCCAGCAGCCACCCAGTTCGGGGGGACAATGAGCAGTTCTTC. Its protein is CASSHPVRGDNEQFF. The rearrangement uses TRBV4-1 and TRBJ2-1, with 7 nucleotides matching TRBD2. The germline V gene has CDR1 MGHRA and CDR2 YSYEKL. This CDR3 contains 15 residues. Trimming removed 3 bases from V and 5 bases from J; junction bases left unmatched: 7.

The V gene is TRBV25-1, the J gene TRBJ2-2; 8 nucleotides match TRBD2. V dropped 5 bases and J dropped 7; count of bases not matched to a gene: 15. The CDR3 consists of 17 residues. From germline, CDR1 is MGHDK and CDR2 SYGVNS. The CDR3 bases are TGTGCCAGCAGTACAACCAGCGGGGGCAGGAGTGGCGGGGAGCTGTTTTTT. Translated: CASSTTSGGRSGGELFF.

The J gene is TRBJ2-3, the V gene TRBV5-4; 9 nucleotides line up with TRBD1. V trimming: 4 bases; J trimming: 4 bases; junction bases outside the gene matches: 7. The CDR3 contains 15 residues. The germline V gene encodes CDR1 SGHNT and CDR2 YYREEE (reference sequence). The CDR3 DNA is TGTGCCAGCAGCACCGGGACAGGGTGGGCAGATACGCAGTATTTT. Residues: CASSTGTGWADTQYF.